The clone carrying this TCR beta chain was seen a few times. The protocol was immunoSEQ multiplex PCR, while the TCRdb copy is restricted to in-frame clones and leaves out a portion. The sample contains about 170,000 clones, roughly 85% of which appear only once. This sample was included in a study of blood T cell repertoires in COVID-19. Sequencing was performed on peripheral blood. This sequence originates from a woman aged 80 or older with acute or convalescent COVID-19.

CDR3 in amino acids: CASNLQGYSNQPQHF. CDR3 in DNA: TGTGCCAGTAATCTACAGGGATATAGCAATCAGCCCCAGCATTTT. J is TRBJ1-5 and V is TRBV19, with D perhaps TRBD1 (6 bases). Trimming left V 7 bases short and J 0 bases short, with 13 bases between. The CDR3 contains 15 residues. Germline values: CDR1 LNHDA, CDR2 SQIVND (reference sequence).